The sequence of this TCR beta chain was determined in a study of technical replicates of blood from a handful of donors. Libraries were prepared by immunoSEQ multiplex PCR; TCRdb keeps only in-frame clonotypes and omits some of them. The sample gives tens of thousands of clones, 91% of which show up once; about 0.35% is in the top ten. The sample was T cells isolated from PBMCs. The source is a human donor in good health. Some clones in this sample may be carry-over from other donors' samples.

CDR3 amino acids: CASSGGGSNTEAFF. The DNA of the CDR3 is TGTGCCAGCAGCGGAGGGGGCTCGAACACTGAAGCTTTCTTT. The chain employs TRBV5-4 and TRBJ1-1; 7 nucleotides line up with TRBD1. The CDR3 runs 14 residues. The germline V gene encodes CDR1 SGHNT and CDR2 YYREEE (reference sequence). Unmatched junction bases numbered 4, after V lost 4 bases and J lost 1 base.